The clone carrying this T cell receptor (beta chain) was recorded at least ten times. What it recognizes is unknown. Germline V lookup: CDR1 ENHRY, CDR2 SYGVKD. The CDR3 extends over 14 amino acids. V lost 2 bases, J lost 6 bases, and 4 bases stayed unmatched. The data stem from a study of T cells in Graves' hyperthyroidism and ophthalmopathy. Study conclusions and caveats: In the blood, most expanded thyroid clonotypes above 0.001 appeared as well. Ophthalmopathy was told apart from stable hyperthyroidism by a 13 V-J model. Model predictions of ophthalmopathy came a median around 6.5 months before onset.

Using RNA transcripts as the source, TCR beta CDR3 regions were amplified. The TCR CDR3 was amplified in a first-round RT-PCR using the HTBI primer set. One entry per CDR3 protein results from TCRdb running MiXCR on the multiplex PCR reads. The sample holds approximately 410,000 distinct CDR3 sequences, roughly 14% seen once. This sample holds PBMCs from approximately 9 ml fresh peripheral blood. The sample taken for sequencing was blood. The sequence was obtained from a man between 18 and 29 years old with Graves' ophthalmopathy. The chain joins TRBV10-3 to TRBJ2-7, with TRBD2 matching over 10 bases. The CDR3 sequence: CAISEGSGGIEQYF. The CDR3 DNA sequence: TGTGCCATCAGTGAGGGTAGCGGGGGGATCGAGCAGTACTTC.